The following is a T cell receptor beta chain sequence with its context. What it binds is unknown. The CDR3 contains 14 residues. Germline V gene data show CDR1 as MGHDK and CDR2 as SYGVNS. V lost 1 base and J 1 base, leaving 4 bases between the germline ends. Libraries were prepared by immunoSEQ multiplex PCR; TCRdb keeps only in-frame clonotypes and omits some of them. The table has roughly 50,000 clones, 89% seen once; the top ten hold about 12%. This sample was taken from a study of CD4+ T cells in melanoma. Study-level points and caveats: CD8+ T cell, macrophage and B cell function reportedly correlated with neoantigen-specific CD4+ T cells.

The specimen sequenced was peripheral blood. This chain links TRBV25-1 with TRBJ2-2; D unresolved. This TCR was recovered from a human donor with melanoma. The CDR3 protein is CASSEFRNTGELFF. For the CDR3, the DNA is TGTGCCAGCAGTGAATTCAGGAACACCGGGGAGCTGTTTTTT.